The T cell receptor (beta chain) under discussion was sequenced for a study of CD8 T cells in ankylosing spondylitis. Between the trimmed V and J ends, which lost 1 base and 1 base, there was a span of 7 bases. This CDR3 spans 15 amino acids. CDR1 and CDR2 (germline): SGHAT, FQNNGV. Overall study findings and caveats: A number of the motif variants had already been described in reactive arthritis synovial fluid and blood. Several highly homologous variants formed a TCR beta motif that appeared characteristic of ankylosing spondylitis blood. Disease-linked clones reportedly concentrated significantly in matched ankylosing spondylitis synovial fluid.

In TCRdb, the 5' RACE reads were re-called with MiXCR into one record per CDR3 protein. Among around 150,000 distinct CDR3 sequences listed, around 43% were seen once. A note on this clonotype: Its antigen is unidentified.

The clonotype comes from a male donor with ankylosing spondylitis. The sample comprised synovial fluid, either unsorted or a sorted T cell fraction (not recorded which). This sequence joins TRBV11-2 and TRBJ2-2; D is perhaps TRBD2 (5 bases). CDR3 amino acids: CASSLGLLNTGELFF. CDR3 nucleotides: TGTGCCAGCAGCTTAGGACTACTGAACACCGGGGAGCTGTTTTTT. Full variable domain (missing parts from reference TRBV11-2 and TRBJ2-2): EAGVAQSPRYKIIEKRQSVAFWCNPISGHATLYWYQQILGQGPKLLIQFQNNGVVDDSQLPKDRFSAERLKGVDSTLKIQPAKLEDSAVYLCASSLGLLNTGELFFGEGSRLTVL.